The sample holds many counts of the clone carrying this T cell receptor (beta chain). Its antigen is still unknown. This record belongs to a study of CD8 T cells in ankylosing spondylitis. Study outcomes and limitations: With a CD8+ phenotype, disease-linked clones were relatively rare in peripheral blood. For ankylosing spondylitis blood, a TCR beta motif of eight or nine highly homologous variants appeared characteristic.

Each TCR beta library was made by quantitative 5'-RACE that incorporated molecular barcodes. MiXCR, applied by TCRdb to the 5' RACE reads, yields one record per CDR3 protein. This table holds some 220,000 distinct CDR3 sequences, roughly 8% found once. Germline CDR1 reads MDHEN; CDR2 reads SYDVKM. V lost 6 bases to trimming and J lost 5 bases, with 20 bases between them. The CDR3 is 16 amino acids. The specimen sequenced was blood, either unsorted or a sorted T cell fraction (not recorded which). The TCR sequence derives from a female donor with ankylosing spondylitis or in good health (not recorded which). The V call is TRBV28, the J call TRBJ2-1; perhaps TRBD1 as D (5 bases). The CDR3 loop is CASREQGVSQNNEQFF. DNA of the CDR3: TGTGCCAGCAGGGAGCAGGGTGTCAGCCAGAACAATGAGCAGTTCTTC.